This T cell receptor beta chain was obtained from a study of cytomegalovirus exposure and HLA in healthy donors. Study-wide context: Approximately 170 million T cells yielded around 120 million unique TCR beta sequences in earlier analysis. Samples from HLA-typed donors yielded approximately 80 million unique TCRs in an early data release. Findings of the study overall: Reports indicate that TCR beta sequences accurately predicted the HLA-A and HLA-B alleles of most subjects.

Trimming took 2 bases from V and 2 from J, leaving 16 bases between them. The length of the CDR3 is 17 residues. The V gene's germline CDR1 is MGHRA and CDR2 YSYEKL. Each of the donors was a healthy bone marrow donor. With regard to this clone: Antigen specificity is unknown.

60 Vbeta and 13 Jbeta primers were used in PCR. Sequencing used immunoSEQ multiplex PCR; TCRdb keeps in-frame clones, though not all of them. Among fewer than 80,000 clones listed, around 74% were seen once. The receptor's source is a woman aged 55-69 years in good health and CMV-seropositive. The sequenced sample consisted of PBMCs. The V call is TRBV4-1, the J call TRBJ2-1, with D possibly matching TRBD2 (7 bases). CDR3 sequence reads: CASSQRQASGTYNEQFF. The CDR3 region has the DNA TGCGCCAGCAGCCAACGACAGGCTAGCGGAACCTACAATGAGCAGTTCTTC.